This TCR beta chain comes out of a study of healthy donors' naive CD4 and CD8 T cells. Study-level information: Donors, half of them female, were 20-25, 40-50 or 60-70 years old. Regarding the study as a whole: Homeostatic proliferation of naive T cells was not examined as a bias source. Most V and J genes were reportedly biased between naive CD4+ and CD8+ cells.

TCR libraries were built from about 520 ng of total RNA by linear amplification. From the reads, TCRdb called clonotypes with MiXCR, one entry per CDR3 protein. The data contain about 180,000 distinct CDR3 sequences, about four fifths of them singletons. Naive T cells were sorted: CD4+CD8-CD45RO-CD45RA+ for CD4+, CD8+CD4-CD45RA+CD27bright for CD8+. This CDR3 region has 13 residues. CDR1 and CDR2 (germline): SQVTM, ANQGSEA. Trimming stripped 7 bases from V and 4 bases from J, with 13 bases between. With regard to this clonotype: Antigen: not known.

The V call is TRBV29-1, the J call TRBJ1-4; possible D gene TRBD1, 6 bases. What was sequenced was naive CD4+ and CD8+ T cells sorted from blood, pooled from several donors. The sequence was collected from a pool of human donors in good health; the sample pools cells from several healthy donors. The CDR3, as DNA: TGCAGCGCTCAGGGGCCCGGTAATGAAAAACTGTTTTTT. Residues: CSAQGPGNEKLFF.